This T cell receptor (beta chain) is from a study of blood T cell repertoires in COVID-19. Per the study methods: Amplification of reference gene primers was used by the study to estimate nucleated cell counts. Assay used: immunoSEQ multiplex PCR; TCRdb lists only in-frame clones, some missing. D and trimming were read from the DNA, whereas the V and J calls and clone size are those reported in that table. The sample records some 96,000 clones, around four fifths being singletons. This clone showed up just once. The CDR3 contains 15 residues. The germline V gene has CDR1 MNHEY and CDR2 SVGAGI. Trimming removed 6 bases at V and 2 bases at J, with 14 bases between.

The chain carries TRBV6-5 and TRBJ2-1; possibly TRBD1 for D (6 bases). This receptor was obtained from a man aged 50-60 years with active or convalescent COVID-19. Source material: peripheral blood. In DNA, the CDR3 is TGTGCCAGCAGCGTCACAGGGTTCCCCTACAATGAGCAGTTCTTC. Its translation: CASSVTGFPYNEQFF.